This TCR beta chain came from a study of T cells after posttransplantation cyclophosphamide. Broader study findings: Donor-recipient repertoire similarity was low at 1-2 months, rising over year one.

Concerning this clone itself: The antigen is undetermined.

The CDR3 length is 15 residues. Trimming took 3 bases from V and 0 from J, leaving 13 bases between them. Germline values: CDR1 SGHKS, CDR2 YYEKEE (reference sequence). Sequencing used immunoSEQ multiplex PCR; TCRdb keeps in-frame clones, though not all of them. The sample has approximately 52,000 clones; just over 85% are singletons. This receptor was taken from a man aged 30 to 39 with a blood cancer, CMV-positive, and with a related stem cell donor. V and J are TRBV5-5 and TRBJ2-7, with a weak D call TRBD1 (5 bases). Sequenced input: PBMCs. This chain's CDR3 is CASSSSQVRSYEQYF. The CDR3 DNA follows: TGTGCCAGCAGCTCCTCACAGGTCCGCTCCTACGAGCAGTACTTC.